These T cell receptor beta chains were read from a single sample in a study of Ad26.COV2.S vaccination and SARS-CoV-2 variants. Sequenced by immunoSEQ multiplex PCR; TCRdb stores in-frame clones only, minus some. This sample has some 350,000 clones; approximately 81% occur once, and the top ten carry 3% to 4%. Sequenced here: peripheral blood, sampled in a trial of Ad26.COV2.S vaccine versus placebo. Source of these receptors: a person aged 18-65 years who received the Ad26.COV2.S COVID-19 vaccine or a placebo. Both conserved end residues are part of each CDR3. A D gene is named only where the DNA matches it firmly. For some rows the clone size is stated as once, few or many, or as a class when expanded; others skip it.

v_gene	abundance	j_gene	d_gene	CDR3nt	CDR3aa
TRBV29-1	few	TRBJ2-6	-	TGCAGCGTTATCCGGTCTGGGGCCAACGTCCTGACTTTC	CSVIRSGANVLTF
TRBV10-3	-	TRBJ1-1	-	TGTGCCATCAGTGAGTCGACGCAGATACTGAACACTGAAGCTTTCTTT	CAISESTQILNTEAFF
TRBV13	-	TRBJ2-6	-	TGTGCCAGCAGCCCCACAGGTGCTTCTGGGGCCAACGTCCTGACTTTC	CASSPTGASGANVLTF
TRBV9	-	TRBJ2-3	TRBD1	TGTGCCAGCAGCCTTCGACAGGGCCGTTCGGTTCCAGATACGCAGTATTTT	CASSLRQGRSVPDTQYF
TRBV6-6	once	TRBJ1-5	TRBD1	TGTGCCAGCAACGAGGGGACAGGGGTTCAGCCCCAGCATTTT	CASNEGTGVQPQHF
TRBV15	-	TRBJ2-3	TRBD2	TGTGCCACCAGCAGAGTATCGAGCGGGGTCACCGGGCATACGCAGTATTTT	CATSRVSSGVTGHTQYF
TRBV29-1	-	TRBJ2-7	-	TGCAGCGTTGACCACCCGGGGCCTAGGGGCTCCTACGAGCAGTACTTC	CSVDHPGPRGSYEQYF
TRBV6-2/TRBV6-3	-	TRBJ2-3	TRBD2	TGTGCCAGCAGTAGATCCGGGACTAGCGGGGGGCAGGGAGATACGCAGTATTTT	CASSRSGTSGGQGDTQYF
TRBV30	-	TRBJ1-5	-	TGTGCCTGGAGTGGCTCTAAGGCGACTCAGCCCCAGCATTTT	CAWSGSKATQPQHF
TRBV6-5	-	TRBJ2-6	-	TGTGCCAGCAGTTACAACAGTCTCTCTGGGGCCAACGTCCTGACTTTC	CASSYNSLSGANVLTF
TRBV18	many	TRBJ1-1	-	TGTGCCAGCTCAGAGACAGGGAACACTGAAGCTTTCTTT	CASSETGNTEAFF
TRBV2	-	TRBJ1-5	TRBD1	TGTGCCAGCAGGAATCCGGACAGGGCGGATCAGCCCCAGCATTTT	CASRNPDRADQPQHF
TRBV7-9	once	TRBJ2-5	-	TGTGCCAGCAGCCAACAACGATACAGGGCCCAAGAGACCCAGTACTTC	CASSQQRYRAQETQYF
TRBV7-2	-	TRBJ2-5	TRBD2	TGTGCCAGCAGCTCCCGATCGACTAGCGGGAGGGCCGGCGAGACCCAGTACTTC	CASSSRSTSGRAGETQYF
TRBV11-2	-	TRBJ1-3	-	TGTGCCAGCGCATGGAACAGTTTTTCTGGAAACACCATATATTTT	CASAWNSFSGNTIYF
TRBV19	-	TRBJ2-7	-	TGTGCCAGTAGTATATTCCCGACAGTCCCCTACGAGCAGTACTTC	CASSIFPTVPYEQYF
TRBV30	-	TRBJ2-5	-	TGTGCCTGGAGTGTAGGAGGGGAGCAAGAGACCCAGTACTTC	CAWSVGGEQETQYF
TRBV12-3/TRBV12-4	-	TRBJ2-5	-	TGTGCCAGCAGACGAACTGCAAGACAAACCCAGTACTTC	CASRRTARQTQYF
TRBV20-1	-	TRBJ1-2	TRBD1	TGCAGTGCTAGTGAGGGGGACAGACGCTCATCTGGCTACACCTTC	CSASEGDRRSSGYTF
TRBV4-1	-	TRBJ2-7	TRBD2	TGCGCCAGCAGCCCAATGGGACTAGCGGGCTCTGAGCAGTACTTC	CASSPMGLAGSEQYF
TRBV29-1	-	TRBJ2-5	TRBD2	TGCAGCGTTGTTGAGCGGGGGGGGGCGGAGACCCAGTACTTC	CSVVERGGAETQYF
TRBV6-2/TRBV6-3	-	TRBJ1-5	-	TGTGCCAGCAGTAGGGGGTCCGATCAGCCCCAGCATTTT	CASSRGSDQPQHF
TRBV6-5	-	TRBJ1-6	-	TGTGCCAGCAGCCTCGGGGGCCCGAATTCACCCCTCCACTTT	CASSLGGPNSPLHF
TRBV10-3	-	TRBJ2-1	-	TGTGCCATCAAGACTAGTCAGGTCGATGAGCAGTTCTTC	CAIKTSQVDEQFF
TRBV4-3	once	TRBJ2-3	TRBD2	TGCGCCAGCAGCGGGCGGGGGGCGACAGATACGCAGTATTTT	CASSGRGATDTQYF
TRBV6-6	-	TRBJ2-1	-	TGTGCCAGCAGCCTAGGGATTACCTCTAGTGAGCAGTTCTTC	CASSLGITSSEQFF
TRBV5-1	-	TRBJ2-7	TRBD1	TGCGCCAGCAGCTTGGTCGACAGGGGGAACTACGAGCAGTACTTC	CASSLVDRGNYEQYF
TRBV24-1	-	TRBJ2-7	-	TGTGCCACCAAGAGTCACGAGCAGTACTTC	CATKSHEQYF
TRBV15	few	TRBJ1-2	-	TGTGCCACCAGCAGTTCCCGCTATGGCTACACCTTC	CATSSSRYGYTF
TRBV6-5	-	TRBJ2-2	-	TGTGCCAGCAGTCCAGGTCACGCGAACACCGGGGAGCTGTTTTTT	CASSPGHANTGELFF
TRBV3-1/TRBV3-2	once	TRBJ2-5	-	TGTGCCAGCAGGTCCGAATTAGGGACTCAAGAGACCCAGTACTTC	CASRSELGTQETQYF
TRBV7-9	-	TRBJ1-1	-	TGTGCCAGCAGAATTTCGACCCATATGAACACTGAAGCTTTCTTT	CASRISTHMNTEAFF
TRBV10-3	-	TRBJ2-1	-	TGTGCCATCGGTTCGGGTTCTAGCGCCTACAATGAGCAGTTCTTC	CAIGSGSSAYNEQFF
TRBV30	-	TRBJ2-7	-	TGTGCCTGGAGTGGACAGGACTTAGGCTCCTACGAGCAGTACTTC	CAWSGQDLGSYEQYF
TRBV6-5	-	TRBJ2-1	-	TGTGCCAGCAGTTACTCCTCGGTCAGCTACAATGAGCAGTTCTTC	CASSYSSVSYNEQFF
TRBV4-1	-	TRBJ1-5	-	TGCGCCAGCAGCCAAACAGGGACTAGCAATCAGCCCCAGCATTTT	CASSQTGTSNQPQHF
TRBV28	-	TRBJ1-5	TRBD1	TGTGCCAGCAGTCCCGGACAGGGAGGACAGCCCCAGCATTTT	CASSPGQGGQPQHF
TRBV6-5	-	TRBJ2-1	TRBD2	TGTGCCAGCAGTTTGAGTCTAGCGGGGGCCCTAGAGCAGTTCTTC	CASSLSLAGALEQFF
TRBV29-1	-	TRBJ2-3	-	TGCAGCGCCGACCTAGGTTTAGGCACAGATACGCAGTATTTT	CSADLGLGTDTQYF
TRBV7-2	-	TRBJ1-1	-	TGTGCCAGCAGCTTAGATCGGAACACTGAAGCTTTCTTT	CASSLDRNTEAFF
TRBV10-3	once	TRBJ1-6	TRBD1	TGTGCCATCAGCGCCCCCGGGACAGGGAATTCACCCCTCCACTTT	CAISAPGTGNSPLHF
TRBV15	-	TRBJ2-5	-	TGTGCCACCAGCAGAGTTGGTGAGACCCAGTACTTC	CATSRVGETQYF
TRBV11-2	-	TRBJ2-4	-	TGTGCCAGCAGCTTTACCCGACCCGGGGACATTCAGTACTTC	CASSFTRPGDIQYF
TRBV10-3	-	TRBJ2-5	TRBD2	TGTGCCATCAGTGGAGGGGTAGCGGGAGCACAAGAGACCCAGTACTTC	CAISGGVAGAQETQYF
TRBV7-6	-	TRBJ2-3	-	TGTGCCAGCAGCCTGGGAAGTCGGGAGTGGGGCGAAGATACGCAGTATTTT	CASSLGSREWGEDTQYF
TRBV3-1/TRBV3-2	-	TRBJ2-7	-	TGTGCCAGCAGCCACCGGACAAGTCTTACCTACGAGCAGTACTTC	CASSHRTSLTYEQYF
TRBV2	-	TRBJ2-2	-	TGTGCCAGCAGCGTCACTAGGGGAGACACCGGGGAGCTGTTTTTT	CASSVTRGDTGELFF
TRBV27	-	TRBJ2-1	-	TGTGCCAGCAGTGGGGGGAGCATCCACAATGAGCAGTTCTTC	CASSGGSIHNEQFF